This is a list of T cell receptor beta chains from one sample in a study of blood T cell repertoires in COVID-19. Using immunoSEQ multiplex PCR, the repertoire was profiled, and TCRdb retains in-frame clones only, with some absent. Of around 140,000 clones in the sample, 81% were seen once. The material sequenced was peripheral blood. All receptors come from an older woman with active or convalescent COVID-19. Each CDR3 is given with its conserved first and last residue. A D gene is named only where the DNA matches it firmly. Size tells how often a clone was seen (once, few, many) or the class of an expanded clone, and some rows leave it out.

len | j_gene | d_gene | v_gene | abundance | CDR3nt | CDR3aa
16 | TRBJ1-1 | . | TRBV4-1 | few | TGCGCCAGCAGCCTTTCCGACACTCCGGGAAGCGCTGAAGCTTTCTTT | CASSLSDTPGSAEAFF
12 | TRBJ2-2 | . | TRBV27 | . | TGTGCCAGCAGTTACTTGACCGGGGAGCTGTTTTTT | CASSYLTGELFF
15 | TRBJ2-2 | TRBD1 | TRBV6-5 | . | TGTGCCAGCAGACCCACAACAGGGGGCACCGGGGAGCTGTTTTTT | CASRPTTGGTGELFF
14 | TRBJ2-3 | . | TRBV5-1 | . | TGCGCCAGCAAGAGCGGGACAACCACAGATACGCAGTATTTT | CASKSGTTTDTQYF
15 | TRBJ1-6 | . | TRBV10-3 | . | TGTGCCATCAGTGAGTACGGCAAGGGGAATTCACCCCTCCACTTT | CAISEYGKGNSPLHF
15 | TRBJ2-7 | TRBD2 | TRBV18 | . | TGTGCCAGCTCACCACCCAGCGGGAGCACCCACGAGCAGTACTTC | CASSPPSGSTHEQYF
13 | TRBJ2-3 | . | TRBV27 | . | TGTGCCAGCAGCTCCCCCCTCACAGATACGCAGTATTTT | CASSSPLTDTQYF
15 | TRBJ2-2 | TRBD2 | TRBV6-5 | once | TGTGCCAGCAGCGTAGCGGGGGGGGAGAGAGGGGAGCTGTTTTTT | CASSVAGGERGELFF
18 | TRBJ2-5 | TRBD2 | TRBV19 | . | TGTGCCAGTAGCCCTCTTTCGGCTAGCGGGGGGGTAGTGGAGACCCAGTACTTC | CASSPLSASGGVVETQYF
14 | TRBJ2-3 | . | TRBV7-9 | . | TGTGCCAGCAGGGGATTCGGGAACACAGATACGCAGTATTTT | CASRGFGNTDTQYF
15 | TRBJ2-1 | TRBD2 | TRBV18 | . | TGTGCCAGCTCACCTACTAGCGGCTCCTACAATGAGCAGTTCTTC | CASSPTSGSYNEQFF
13 | TRBJ1-4 | . | TRBV6-5 | once | TGTGCCAGCAGATCCGGGATCTCGGAAAAACTGTTTTTT | CASRSGISEKLFF
15 | TRBJ2-5 | TRBD1 | TRBV11-2 | . | TGTGCCAGCAGCTGGGGGACAGGCCTAAAAGAGACCCAGTACTTC | CASSWGTGLKETQYF
18 | TRBJ2-1 | TRBD2 | TRBV11-2 | once | TGTGCCAGCAGCTCCCCTAGGAGTAGCGGGAGGGCCTACAATGAGCAGTTCTTC | CASSSPRSSGRAYNEQFF
18 | TRBJ2-1 | . | TRBV27 | . | TGTGCCAGCAGTTTATCGGCTTCGGGGTTATCTAAGGACAATGAGCAGTTCTTC | CASSLSASGLSKDNEQFF
18 | TRBJ2-1 | TRBD2 | TRBV6-2/TRBV6-3 | . | TGTGCCAGCAGTGCAACCCGACTGGGACTAGCGGGAGCGAATGAGCAGTTCTTC | CASSATRLGLAGANEQFF
15 | TRBJ1-2 | TRBD1 | TRBV6-6 | . | TGTGCCAGCAGTTATCAGGGGGCACCTAACTATGGCTACACCTTC | CASSYQGAPNYGYTF
14 | TRBJ2-3 | . | TRBV5-1 | once | TGCGCCAGCAGCTTGGAACTAGTCGGGGATACGCAGTATTTT | CASSLELVGDTQYF
16 | TRBJ2-2 | . | TRBV2 | . | TGTGCCAGCAGTGAAGCGTTATGGGAGTCGAACGGGGAGCTGTTTTTT | CASSEALWESNGELFF
14 | TRBJ1-1 | . | TRBV7-9 | . | TGTGCCAGCAGCCCCCGAGGGAGGAACACTGAAGCTTTCTTT | CASSPRGRNTEAFF
16 | TRBJ2-5 | . | TRBV27 | . | TGTGCCAGCAGTCCTACCGGGACAACTAGACGAGAGACCCAGTACTTC | CASSPTGTTRRETQYF
15 | TRBJ2-7 | . | TRBV14 | . | TGTGCCAGCAGCCAAAGGATGGCGGGGTCTTTGGAGCAGTACTTC | CASSQRMAGSLEQYF
15 | TRBJ1-2 | TRBD1 | TRBV4-2 | . | TGTGCCAGCAGCCAAGGGGACAGGGGAAACTATGGCTACACCTTC | CASSQGDRGNYGYTF